This is a list of T cell receptor beta chains from one sample in a study of blood T cell repertoires in COVID-19. TCRdb keeps only in-frame clones here, not all; method: immunoSEQ multiplex PCR. The sample holds some 150,000 clones; just over 85% are singletons and the top ten take more than 1.5%. Sequenced input: peripheral blood. These receptors all stem from a woman aged 60-75 years with acute or convalescent COVID-19. The CDR3 runs from the conserved cysteine through the conserved F or W. The order of the fields is V gene, clone size, D gene, J gene, CDR3 protein, CDR3 DNA. A D gene is named only where the DNA matches it firmly. Clone size is stated in some rows and not others, as once, few, many or a class when expanded.

TRBV5-8	.	TRBD2	TRBJ2-5	CASSLGAGVQETQYF	TGTGCCAGCAGCTTGGGCGCGGGGGTCCAAGAGACCCAGTACTTC
TRBV10-3	.	.	TRBJ2-2	CAIRGSGTKDGELFF	TGTGCCATCAGGGGGTCCGGGACAAAAGACGGGGAGCTGTTTTTT
TRBV7-9	.	.	TRBJ1-3	CASSLVARGDTIYF	TGTGCCAGCAGCTTAGTGGCCCGGGGGGACACCATATATTTT
TRBV4-2	.	TRBD1	TRBJ2-3	CASSQVDRGLTDTQYF	TGTGCCAGCAGCCAAGTCGACAGGGGGCTCACAGATACGCAGTATTTT
TRBV6-5	.	TRBD1	TRBJ1-2	CASNNRDRVGGYTF	TGTGCCAGCAATAACCGGGACAGAGTTGGCGGCTACACCTTC
TRBV15	.	TRBD1	TRBJ2-7	CATSRDLDRGYEQYF	TGTGCCACCAGCAGAGATCTAGACAGGGGCTACGAGCAGTACTTC
TRBV10-3	.	.	TRBJ1-1	CAISELDSLEAFF	TGTGCCATCAGTGAGTTGGACAGTTTAGAAGCTTTCTTT
TRBV28	.	TRBD2	TRBJ2-7	CASSLQASGGYEQYF	TGTGCCAGCAGTTTACAGGCTAGCGGGGGATACGAGCAGTACTTC
TRBV28	few	TRBD1	TRBJ1-5	CASSLWRDRGLNQPQHF	TGTGCCAGCAGTTTATGGAGGGACAGGGGGCTCAATCAGCCCCAGCATTTT
TRBV3-1/TRBV3-2	.	.	TRBJ1-2	CASSHKGRGYGYTF	TGTGCCAGCAGCCACAAGGGAAGGGGCTATGGCTACACCTTC
TRBV7-9	.	TRBD1	TRBJ2-7	CASSYGQGVRNEQYF	TGTGCCAGCAGCTACGGACAGGGGGTTCGCAACGAGCAGTACTTC
TRBV30	.	TRBD1	TRBJ1-1	CAWKPGTGPTEAFF	TGTGCCTGGAAGCCCGGGACAGGGCCCACTGAAGCTTTCTTT
TRBV10-3	.	TRBD1	TRBJ1-2	CAIRGTGKYGYTF	TGTGCCATCAGGGGGACAGGGAAATATGGCTACACCTTC
TRBV7-9	once	.	TRBJ2-5	CASSLVGGESETQYF	TGTGCCAGCAGCTTAGTGGGCGGGGAGTCGGAGACCCAGTACTTC
TRBV3-1/TRBV3-2	.	.	TRBJ1-5	CASSQDREQPQHF	TGTGCCAGCAGCCAAGACAGGGAACAGCCCCAGCATTTT
TRBV30	.	TRBD1	TRBJ2-6	CAWRRDRGLSGANVLTF	TGTGCCTGGAGAAGGGACAGGGGACTCTCTGGGGCCAACGTCCTGACTTTC
TRBV11-3	.	.	TRBJ2-7	CASSADNEQYF	TGTGCCAGCAGCGCCGACAACGAGCAGTACTTC
TRBV28	.	TRBD2	TRBJ2-7	CASSLLAGVAYEQYF	TGTGCCAGCAGCTTACTAGCGGGGGTCGCCTACGAGCAGTACTTC
TRBV7-3	.	.	TRBJ1-2	CASSEPQGSGYTF	TGTGCCAGCAGCGAACCCCAGGGGAGCGGCTACACCTTC
TRBV6-5	.	.	TRBJ2-7	CASSYSYKPTPYEQYF	TGTGCCAGCAGTTACTCTTATAAACCCACACCCTACGAGCAGTACTTC
TRBV2	.	TRBD1	TRBJ1-1	CASRPNQGGNTEAFF	TGTGCCAGCAGACCTAACCAGGGGGGGAACACTGAAGCTTTCTTT
TRBV7-8	.	TRBD1	TRBJ1-2	CASSSGTAYVNYGYTF	TGTGCCAGCAGCTCCGGGACAGCATACGTTAACTATGGCTACACCTTC
TRBV11-3	.	.	TRBJ2-1	CASSLDAKTNEQFF	TGTGCCAGCAGCTTAGATGCGAAAACCAATGAGCAGTTCTTC
TRBV10-3	.	.	TRBJ1-3	CAISRVRPSSGNTIYF	TGTGCCATCAGTCGAGTCCGGCCTAGCTCTGGAAACACCATATATTTT
TRBV4-3	.	.	TRBJ1-6	CASSQDAYNSPLHF	TGCGCCAGCAGCCAAGACGCGTACAATTCACCCCTCCACTTT
TRBV5-1	.	TRBD2	TRBJ2-1	CASSLRGEGYNEQFF	TGCGCCAGCAGCTTGCGCGGGGAGGGGTACAATGAGCAGTTCTTC
TRBV9	.	.	TRBJ2-3	CASSVAKGTSTDTQYF	TGTGCCAGCAGCGTAGCTAAGGGGACTAGCACAGATACGCAGTATTTT
TRBV5-6	.	.	TRBJ2-7	CASSKLTEIYEQYF	TGTGCCAGCAGCAAATTGACAGAAATCTACGAGCAGTACTTC
TRBV7-2	.	TRBD1	TRBJ1-2	CASSITGGNGYTF	TGTGCCAGCAGCATAACAGGGGGAAATGGCTACACCTTC
TRBV7-9	.	TRBD1	TRBJ1-4	CASRGQALALNEKLFF	TGTGCCAGCAGAGGACAGGCTCTTGCCTTAAATGAAAAACTGTTTTTT
TRBV28	.	TRBD1	TRBJ1-2	CASSSRDRVTYGYTF	TGTGCCAGCAGTTCCCGGGACAGGGTTACCTATGGCTACACCTTC
TRBV27	.	.	TRBJ2-7	CASRPRGASYEQYF	TGTGCCAGCAGGCCCCGCGGCGCTAGCTACGAGCAGTACTTC
TRBV10-3	.	.	TRBJ2-7	CAILSTGGHEQYF	TGTGCCATTCTATCTACGGGGGGCCACGAGCAGTACTTC
TRBV3-1/TRBV3-2	few	TRBD1	TRBJ2-4	CASSPDTTGGNIQYF	TGTGCCAGCAGCCCGGACACTACAGGGGGAAACATTCAGTACTTC
TRBV7-9	few	.	TRBJ1-1	CASSQPPVLNTEAFF	TGTGCCAGCAGTCAACCCCCGGTATTGAACACTGAAGCTTTCTTT
TRBV28	.	.	TRBJ1-1	CASSFRSSSTEAFF	TGTGCCAGCAGTTTCCGGAGTTCAAGCACTGAAGCTTTCTTT
TRBV6-2/TRBV6-3	.	.	TRBJ2-3	CASSRTDTQYF	TGTGCCAGCAGTCGGACAGATACGCAGTATTTT
TRBV30	.	TRBD1	TRBJ1-6	CAWGQGGSPLHF	TGTGCCTGGGGACAGGGCGGTTCACCCCTCCACTTT
TRBV5-8	.	.	TRBJ1-4	CASSSVTGLATNEKLFF	TGTGCCAGCAGCTCCGTAACAGGCCTTGCAACTAATGAAAAACTGTTTTTT
TRBV5-4	.	TRBD1	TRBJ1-6	CASGRQGVENSPLHF	TGTGCCAGTGGGAGACAGGGTGTGGAGAATTCACCCCTCCACTTT